The rows below give T cell receptor beta chains drawn from one sample of a study of PD-1 blockade in mismatch repair-deficient tumors. Here immunoSEQ multiplex PCR was the method, and the copy in TCRdb shows in-frame clones only, minus some. The sample gives under 150,000 clones, 86% of which show up once; roughly 13% is in the top ten. Specimen: peripheral blood, collected 44 weeks after starting pembrolizumab. These receptors all stem from an adult with mismatch repair-deficient cancer. The CDR3 runs from the conserved cysteine through the conserved F or W. A D gene is named only where the DNA matches it firmly. Not all rows give a size; the values are once, few, many and, for expanded clones, a class.

TGTGCCAGCAGTTGGGGGGGCACAGATACGCAGTATTTT CASSWGGTDTQYF TRBJ2-3 NA NA TRBV27
TGCGCCAGCAGCCTTGACGGGAGGGCCAGCCTAGAGCAGTTCTTC CASSLDGRASLEQFF TRBJ2-1 NA TRBD2 TRBV4-1
TGCGCCAGCAGCCAACCGACGGGTAGCAATCAGCCCCAGCATTTT CASSQPTGSNQPQHF TRBJ1-5 NA NA TRBV4-1
TGTGCCAGCAGTGAAGTGTCTTCCGGGGCCAACGTCCTGACTTTC CASSEVSSGANVLTF TRBJ2-6 NA NA TRBV6-1
TGTGCCAGCAGCACCCGGACTAGCGGGAGTAAAGATGGCGAGCAGTACTTC CASSTRTSGSKDGEQYF TRBJ2-7 NA TRBD2 TRBV7-2
TGTGCCAGCACCCGGGACGGCCCCTACGAGCAGTACTTC CASTRDGPYEQYF TRBJ2-7 few NA TRBV28
TGCGCCAGCAGTGAGGGGGCGTACGACCCTGAGCAGTTCTTC CASSEGAYDPEQFF TRBJ2-1 NA NA TRBV10-1
TGTGCCAGCAGTTTAGGGTATTGGCTAGCGGCCAGCGGCTCCTACGAGCAGTACTTC CASSLGYWLAASGSYEQYF TRBJ2-7 NA TRBD2 TRBV28
TGTGCCAGCAAAAGCCTGGAAACAGATACGCAGTATTTT CASKSLETDTQYF TRBJ2-3 NA NA TRBV27
TGTGCCAGCAGCTTTGTCTACCAAGAGACCCAGTACTTC CASSFVYQETQYF TRBJ2-5 NA NA TRBV7-2
TGTGCCAGCAGGGACCGGGACACAGACAATGAAAAACTGTTTTTT CASRDRDTDNEKLFF TRBJ1-4 NA NA TRBV2
TGTGCCAGCAGTTACTGGGTCGGAGGTCACTATGGCTACACCTTC CASSYWVGGHYGYTF TRBJ1-2 NA NA TRBV6-6
TGTGCCAGCAGTTTATCCCTCTACGAGCAGTACTTC CASSLSLYEQYF TRBJ2-7 NA NA TRBV28
TGCGCCAGCAGCCCCACTAACTCTAACTACGAGCAGTACTTC CASSPTNSNYEQYF TRBJ2-7 once NA TRBV5-1
TGTGCCAGCAGCCAAGATTCCGGGAGACCGGATACGCAGTATTTT CASSQDSGRPDTQYF TRBJ2-3 once NA TRBV4-2
TGCGCCAGCAGCCAAGATAGAACAGGGGGAGACGAGCAGTACTTC CASSQDRTGGDEQYF TRBJ2-7 NA TRBD1 TRBV4-1
TGTGCCAGCAGCTTAAGGACAGGGGTGATCACTGAAGCTTTCTTT CASSLRTGVITEAFF TRBJ1-1 NA TRBD1 TRBV11-2